This T cell receptor (beta chain) was recorded in a study of T cell repertoires in cytomegalovirus infection (dated by TCRdb to about 2019). Describing the broader study: The HLA type of each donor mattered for the analysis, because public TCR beta signatures pointed to carriage of CMV infection along with the matching HLA type.

There are a few counts of this clonotype. The antigen it recognizes is unknown. No base-level quality is on record; no much larger clone is a single base apart. From a lookup of the germline V gene, CDR1 and CDR2 are SQVTM and ANQGSEA. There are 15 amino acids in the CDR3, from cysteine to phenylalanine inclusive. The read is trimmed to its CDR3 DNA, 45 bases read in frame from base 1. Germline trimming: 5 bases from V, 1 base from J; junction bases outside gene matches: 10. Sequenced on an Illumina HiSeq 1500. The public reads were run again by TCRdb, first through fastp at Q25 and then through MiXCR, and only productive beta chains were kept. Every CDR3 protein is listed once, alongside the most common genes and DNA of its rows. Here the sample has about 300,000 distinct CDR3 sequences; 8% to 10% occur a single time. Together, the top ten hold over 2.5% of the sample. Here is what the overall study found, with its caveats: Carriers of CMV infection plus the relevant HLA type were discriminated by the cumulative frequency of public TCR beta family members in the study cohort and in an independent roughly 350-donor cohort. The ex vivo response was dominated by HLA-C-restricted CMV-specific TCR beta clonotypes, which also provided the single most frequent clonotype in two of eight donors.

The specimen sequenced was PBMCs. This clonotype was obtained from a human donor in good health (CMV status not recorded). Some clones in this sample may be carry-over from other donors' samples. The chain was built from TRBV29-1 and TRBJ2-5; TRBD2 fits 7 bases in the junction. The bases read TGCAGCGTTCGGGTGGGCGGGGGACCCCAAGAGACCCAGTACTTC. Translation gives CSVRVGGGPQETQYF.